This is a list of T cell receptor beta chains from one sample in a study of cytomegalovirus exposure and HLA in healthy donors. The table came from immunoSEQ multiplex PCR; TCRdb's copy has only in-frame clones and leaves some out. Among over 130,000 clones listed, about 87% were seen once. Material: PBMCs. These receptors came from a man between 18 and 35 years old in good health and CMV-seropositive. Both conserved end residues are part of each CDR3. A D gene is named only where the DNA matches it firmly. Clone size appears in some rows only: once, few, many, or a class for an expanded clone.

CDR3aa,CDR3nt,abundance,v_gene,d_gene,j_gene
CASSYIAGLRTDTQYF,TGTGCCAGCAGTTATATAGCGGGGTTGAGGACAGATACGCAGTATTTT,NA,TRBV21-1,NA,TRBJ2-3
CASSFSSGGTDTQYF,TGTGCCAGCAGCTTCTCTAGCGGGGGCACAGATACGCAGTATTTT,NA,TRBV7-9,TRBD2,TRBJ2-3
CASSHDNYGGKLFF,TGTGCCAGCAGTCACGACAACTACGGAGGAAAACTGTTTTTT,NA,TRBV11-2,NA,TRBJ1-4
CASSLGQGSEAFF,TGCGCCAGCAGCTTGGGGCAGGGAAGTGAAGCTTTCTTT,NA,TRBV5-1,NA,TRBJ1-1
CASSPGTGTYEQYF,TGTGCCAGCTCACCAGGGACAGGTACCTACGAGCAGTACTTC,NA,TRBV18,TRBD1,TRBJ2-7
CASSKGQAAERFF,TGTGCCAGCAGCAAAGGACAGGCGGCAGAACGCTTCTTT,NA,TRBV5-4,TRBD1,TRBJ1-1
CASTLLAVTETQYF,TGTGCCAGCACACTCTTAGCGGTGACAGAGACCCAGTACTTC,NA,TRBV2,NA,TRBJ2-5
CASSLGTMLELGTDTQYF,TGTGCCAGCAGCTTAGGGACAATGTTGGAGTTGGGCACAGATACGCAGTATTTT,NA,TRBV11-1,NA,TRBJ2-3
CASSLEAGGDNEQFF,TGTGCCAGCAGCTTAGAAGCGGGAGGGGACAATGAGCAGTTCTTC,NA,TRBV7-9,TRBD2,TRBJ2-1
CASSPGTTNTDTQYF,TGTGCCAGCAGCCCCGGGACTACGAACACAGATACGCAGTATTTT,NA,TRBV9,TRBD2,TRBJ2-3
CASSPYRGELFF,TGTGCCAGCAGCCCATACAGGGGGGAGCTGTTTTTT,NA,TRBV5-4,NA,TRBJ2-2
CASSTEDQYF,TGTGCCAGCAGTACGGAGGACCAGTACTTC,once,TRBV2,NA,TRBJ2-5
CATPRDRGAYGYTF,TGTGCCACCCCCCGGGACAGGGGAGCCTATGGCTACACCTTC,once,TRBV6-5,TRBD1,TRBJ1-2
CSVLDGGASKYVGELFF,TGCAGCGTTTTAGACGGGGGGGCGAGTAAATACGTCGGGGAGCTGTTTTTT,NA,TRBV29-1,TRBD2,TRBJ2-2
CASSQEGTFNQPQHF,TGCGCCAGCAGCCAGGAAGGGACTTTCAATCAGCCCCAGCATTTT,NA,TRBV5-1,NA,TRBJ1-5
CASSLDRSYEQYF,TGTGCCAGCAGCCTGGACAGATCCTACGAGCAGTACTTC,NA,TRBV7-9,NA,TRBJ2-7
CASSGAALNTEAFF,TGTGCCAGCAGTGGGGCAGCCTTGAACACTGAAGCTTTCTTT,NA,TRBV2,NA,TRBJ1-1
CASQGATYEQYF,TGCGCCAGTCAGGGGGCGACCTACGAGCAGTACTTC,NA,TRBV5-1,TRBD1,TRBJ2-7
CAWSGDSWNEKLFF,TGTGCCTGGAGTGGTGACAGCTGGAATGAAAAACTGTTTTTT,once,TRBV30,NA,TRBJ1-4
CASSGGQGFQETQYF,TGCGCCAGCAGCGGGGGACAGGGGTTCCAAGAGACCCAGTACTTC,NA,TRBV5-1,TRBD1,TRBJ2-5
CASSYQHGGAYEQYF,TGTGCCAGCAGTTATCAACACGGGGGAGCCTACGAGCAGTACTTC,NA,TRBV6-6,NA,TRBJ2-7
CASSPWDRGDEQYF,TGTGCCAGCAGCCCCTGGGACAGGGGTGACGAGCAGTACTTC,few,TRBV7-9,TRBD1,TRBJ2-7
CASSRTSGSGGETQYF,TGTGCCAGCAGCCGGACTAGCGGGAGCGGGGGAGAGACCCAGTACTTC,NA,TRBV5-6,TRBD2,TRBJ2-5
CASSRNRDRRYYGYTF,TGTGCCAGCTCACGGAACCGGGACAGACGTTACTATGGCTACACCTTC,NA,TRBV18,TRBD1,TRBJ1-2
CSARPLTEAFF,TGCAGTGCTAGACCCCTCACTGAAGCTTTCTTT,once,TRBV20-1,NA,TRBJ1-1
CASSFEPNQPQHF,TGCGCCAGCAGCTTCGAGCCTAATCAGCCCCAGCATTTT,NA,TRBV5-1,NA,TRBJ1-5
CASSLVGNSRLAGYTF,TGTGCCAGCAGCTTAGTCGGGAATTCGCGTCTCGCGGGCTACACCTTC,once,TRBV11-2,NA,TRBJ1-2
CASRRHRTHEAFF,TGTGCCAGCAGGCGCCACAGGACCCATGAAGCTTTCTTT,NA,TRBV6-5,NA,TRBJ1-1
CASSPGAVLGYTF,TGTGCCAGCAGCCCAGGGGCGGTTCTCGGCTACACCTTC,NA,TRBV14,NA,TRBJ1-2
CASSFHRTGYNSPLHF,TGTGCCAGCAGTTTCCATAGGACAGGGTATAATTCACCCCTCCACTTT,NA,TRBV27,TRBD1,TRBJ1-6
CASSLGDRAEQYF,TGCGCCAGCAGCTTGGGGGACAGGGCCGAGCAGTACTTC,NA,TRBV5-1,TRBD1,TRBJ2-7
CASSQSDTQYF,TGTGCCAGCAGCCAATCGGATACGCAGTATTTT,NA,TRBV4-2,NA,TRBJ2-3
CASVAGEYNSPLHF,TGTGCCAGCGTTGCCGGGGAGTATAATTCACCCCTCCACTTT,NA,TRBV25-1,NA,TRBJ1-6
CASSPGLSQPQHF,TGTGCCAGCAGCCCAGGTCTAAGTCAGCCCCAGCATTTT,NA,TRBV13,NA,TRBJ1-5
CASTKDRGGTDTQYF,TGTGCCAGCACCAAAGACAGGGGCGGCACAGATACGCAGTATTTT,NA,TRBV5-4,TRBD1,TRBJ2-3
CASSHVGEQYF,TGTGCCAGCAGCCACGTCGGCGAGCAGTACTTC,few,TRBV11-2,NA,TRBJ2-7
CATSRVQREGETQYF,TGTGCCACCAGCAGAGTCCAGCGGGAGGGTGAGACCCAGTACTTC,NA,TRBV15,TRBD2,TRBJ2-5
CASSLAAGRSRQYF,TGTGCCAGCAGCTTAGCCGCGGGCCGGTCGAGGCAGTATTTT,NA,TRBV7-9,NA,TRBJ2-3
CASARDRAMNTEAFF,TGTGCCAGCGCCCGGGACAGGGCCATGAACACTGAAGCTTTCTTT,once,TRBV2,TRBD1,TRBJ1-1
CASGISGNEQFF,TGTGCCAGCGGCATTTCGGGGAATGAGCAGTTCTTC,NA,TRBV18,NA,TRBJ2-1
CASSGSTSPIPYEQYF,TGTGCCAGCAGTGGATCGACTAGCCCCATCCCTTACGAGCAGTACTTC,NA,TRBV2,TRBD2,TRBJ2-7
CASSPSRAIYGYTF,TGTGCCAGCTCGCCCAGCAGGGCCATCTATGGCTACACCTTC,once,TRBV18,NA,TRBJ1-2
CASSLRGPTSDEQFF,TGTGCCAGCAGTTTGCGGGGGCCCACTTCCGATGAGCAGTTCTTC,NA,TRBV27,NA,TRBJ2-1
CAISSLRHTYEQYF,TGTGCCATCAGTTCTCTTAGACATACCTACGAGCAGTACTTC,NA,TRBV10-3,NA,TRBJ2-7
CATSRAGTSVNEQFF,TGTGCCACCAGCAGAGCCGGGACTAGCGTCAATGAGCAGTTCTTC,NA,TRBV15,TRBD2,TRBJ2-1